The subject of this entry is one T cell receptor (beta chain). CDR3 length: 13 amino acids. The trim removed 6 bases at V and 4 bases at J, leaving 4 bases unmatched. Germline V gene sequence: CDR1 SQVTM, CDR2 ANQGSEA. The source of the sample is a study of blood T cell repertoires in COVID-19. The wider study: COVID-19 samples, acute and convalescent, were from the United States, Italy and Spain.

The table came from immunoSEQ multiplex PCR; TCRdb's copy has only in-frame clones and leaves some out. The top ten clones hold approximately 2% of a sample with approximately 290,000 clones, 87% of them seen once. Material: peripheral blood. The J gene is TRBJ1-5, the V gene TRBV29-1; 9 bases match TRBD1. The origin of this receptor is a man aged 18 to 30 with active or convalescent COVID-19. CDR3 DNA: TGCAGCGTCTTACAGGGGGCTAATCAGCCCCAGCATTTT. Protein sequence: CSVLQGANQPQHF.